This record concerns one T cell receptor beta chain sequence. This clonotype was seen many times. The specificity of this receptor is unknown. No base qualities exist here, and no much larger clone lies one base off it. The library was generated by PCR. Sequencing took place on a NextSeq 500. Bulk TCR libraries were generated as previously described, with the TCR primers listed in Table S5 used. Purification of total RNA was performed with the Qiagen AllPrep DNA/RNA kit. Before analysis, reads from multiple sequencing runs of the same library were pooled. The authors' analysis ran thus. Reads were retained only if an exact TCR constant sequence was present, and the retained reads were trimmed to 150 nt and grouped according to their 12-nt molecular barcodes. Reads in each barcode group were sub-clustered using a 15% Levenshtein threshold, and a quality-weighted consensus sequence was built for each RNA molecule. Non-functional sequences were discarded, and so were lower-count sequences lying one edit away from another sequence. Barcode sub-clusters with fewer than 20% of the maximum read count were removed, based on fitting two negative binomial distributions. TCRdb took the public reads, trimmed them with fastp at Q25, ran MiXCR for clone calling and kept in-frame beta chains. CDR3 protein sequences are deduplicated, and each keeps its most common genes and DNA. What appears here as the V and J calls and clone size reflects TCRdb's work, not the paper's. The sample table shows under 800,000 distinct CDR3 sequences, and roughly 25% are seen once. The ten largest clones take up 0.7% to 0.95% of the sample.

Libraries of naive CD8 T cells were generated from about 20,000 to 1,000,000 sorted cells, with 10%, 30% or 50% of the purified RNA used. Naive CD8 T cells, defined as CD8+CD4-CCR7+CD45RA+, were FACS-sorted into RLT Plus buffer on a BD FACSAria II. To test detection sensitivity, Jurkat RNA equivalent to more than 9 TCR copies was spiked into samples of roughly 18,000-1,000,000 naive CD8 T cells. CD8 T cells were enriched with RosetteSep CD8+ T Cell Enrichment Cocktail and Ficoll-Paque, followed by ACK red cell lysis. Reading the germline V gene (reference sequence) gives CDR1 SEHNR and CDR2 FQNEAQ. The CDR3 goes from the cysteine to the phenylalanine over 16 residues. Only the CDR3 part of the read is kept: 48 bases, read in frame from the first base. The V end loses 5 bases and the J end loses 0 bases, and a stretch of 16 bases separates them. The data originate from a study of molecular identifiers for immune sequencing clone quantification (dated by TCRdb to the late 2010s). The study in broad terms: For a replicate experiment, RNA from approximately 20,000 or 100,000 naive CD8 T cells was divided into five aliquots, of which four were sequenced. The study was a methods study using CD8 T cells to benchmark molecular-identifier clustering-based TCR repertoire sequencing (MIDCIRS) and TCR RNA copy counting. Beyond this particular receptor, the publication reports: Without barcode sub-clustering, chimeric consensus sequences inflated TCR diversity; chimeras reached as high as 47%. Spiked-in Jurkat TCR RNA equal to a single cell's worth was reported to be detectable even within 1,200,000 naive CD8 T cells. Clones above 20 RNA copies held over 98% of molecules in CMV-specific effector cells but under 1% in naive cells. The sizes of highly expanded clones could end up underestimated when identical TCR molecules share a barcode. Spiked-in Jurkat TCR RNA (approximately 10 copies' worth), which is not part of the donor repertoire, was contained in the naive libraries. Modeling indicated around 3 TCR RNA copies recovered per cell, compared with about ten by digital PCR, which implies a capture efficiency of around 29%.

The rearrangement combines TRBV7-9 with TRBJ2-5; the D call is tentative, TRBD1 or TRBD2, as each matches 7 bases. The TCR sequence derives from a human donor in good health. Some libraries in this study had Jurkat cell RNA spiked in. Material for sequencing was naive CD8+ T cells from blood, with Jurkat cell RNA spiked in. This specimen's cell subset or site label, interpreted: FACS-sorted CD8+CD4-CCR7+CD45RA+ naive T cells. The sequence in DNA is TGTGCCAGCAGCCCGAGGGAGGGGGCGGACCAAGAGACCCAGTACTTC. Translated, this is CASSPREGADQETQYF.